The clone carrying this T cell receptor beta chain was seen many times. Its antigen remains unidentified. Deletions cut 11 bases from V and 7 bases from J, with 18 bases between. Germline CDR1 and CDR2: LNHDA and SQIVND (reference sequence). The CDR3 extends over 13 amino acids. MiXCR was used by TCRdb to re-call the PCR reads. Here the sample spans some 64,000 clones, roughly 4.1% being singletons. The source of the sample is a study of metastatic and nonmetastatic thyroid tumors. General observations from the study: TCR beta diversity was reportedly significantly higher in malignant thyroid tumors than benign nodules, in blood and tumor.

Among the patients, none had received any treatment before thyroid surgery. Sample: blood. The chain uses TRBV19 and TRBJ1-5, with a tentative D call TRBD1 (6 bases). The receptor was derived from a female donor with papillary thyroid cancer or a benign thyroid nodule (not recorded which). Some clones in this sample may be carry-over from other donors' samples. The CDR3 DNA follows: TGTGCCTCAAGAGGGGGGCAGAACCAGCCCCAGCATTTT. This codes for CASRGGQNQPQHF. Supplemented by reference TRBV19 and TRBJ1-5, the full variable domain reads DGGITQSPKYLFRKEGQNVTLSCEQNLNHDAMYWYRQDPGQGLRLIYYSQIVNDFQKGDIAEGYSVSREKKESFPLTVTSAQKNPTAFYLCASRGGQNQPQHFGDGTRLSIL.